The rows below give T cell receptor beta chains drawn from one sample of a study of cytomegalovirus exposure and HLA in healthy donors. Using immunoSEQ multiplex PCR, the repertoire was profiled, and TCRdb retains in-frame clones only, with some absent. This table holds roughly 100,000 clones, 81% found once. The sample taken for sequencing was PBMCs. Every receptor here comes from a man between 40 and 49 years old in good health and CMV-seropositive. The CDR3 runs from the conserved cysteine through the conserved F or W. D genes are given only for firm matches. Rows may omit the clone size; those that give it use once, few, many or a size class.

V gene,D gene,clone size,J gene,CDR3 protein,CDR3 DNA
TRBV28,-,-,TRBJ1-1,CASSLKVAWLPNTEAFF,TGTGCCAGCAGTTTAAAAGTAGCCTGGCTACCGAACACTGAAGCTTTCTTT
TRBV7-8,-,-,TRBJ2-3,CASSLDTGSRDTQYF,TGTGCCAGCAGCTTAGATACAGGCTCGAGGGATACGCAGTATTTT
TRBV6-1,-,-,TRBJ1-2,CASSGAGPASYGYTF,TGTGCCAGCAGTGGGGCAGGGCCTGCCTCCTATGGCTACACCTTC
TRBV30,TRBD1,-,TRBJ1-2,CAGDRGPGGYTF,TGTGCCGGGGACAGGGGCCCGGGTGGCTACACCTTC
TRBV5-4,-,-,TRBJ1-2,CASSLFGGGGYTF,TGTGCCAGCAGCCTTTTTGGGGGCGGAGGCTACACCTTC
TRBV6-5,TRBD1,once,TRBJ1-1,CASSSQGTNTEAFF,TGTGCCAGCAGTTCACAGGGGACCAACACTGAAGCTTTCTTT
TRBV7-3,TRBD1,-,TRBJ2-7,CASSPPGQPYEQYF,TGTGCCAGCAGCCCTCCGGGACAGCCGTACGAGCAGTACTTC
TRBV18,TRBD2,-,TRBJ2-6,CASSPGLAGAPGANVLTF,TGTGCCAGCTCACCGGGACTAGCGGGAGCCCCTGGGGCCAACGTCCTGACTTTC
TRBV11-2,TRBD2,-,TRBJ2-7,CASSFSGGPNEQYF,TGTGCCAGCAGCTTTAGCGGGGGGCCCAACGAGCAGTACTTC
TRBV18,TRBD2,-,TRBJ2-7,CASSPSGSSYEQYF,TGTGCCAGCTCACCTAGCGGGAGCTCCTACGAGCAGTACTTC
TRBV4-2,-,-,TRBJ2-7,CASSQDYLGPYEQYF,TGTGCCAGCAGTCAAGATTACCTTGGCCCCTACGAGCAGTACTTC
TRBV5-6,-,-,TRBJ2-7,CASSPVGTGNSYEQYF,TGTGCCAGCAGCCCGGTGGGTACAGGAAACTCCTACGAGCAGTACTTC
TRBV14,-,few,TRBJ2-7,CASSQVGAQYF,TGTGCCAGCAGCCAAGTTGGGGCGCAGTACTTC
TRBV4-1,TRBD2,-,TRBJ2-7,CASSQRGGASYEQYF,TGCGCCAGCAGCCAACGGGGGGGGGCCTCCTACGAGCAGTACTTC
TRBV7-3,-,-,TRBJ2-1,CASSMDSEQFF,TGTGCCAGCAGCATGGACAGTGAGCAGTTCTTC
TRBV6-6,-,-,TRBJ2-2,CASSYSMDYLGGELFF,TGTGCCAGCAGTTACTCGATGGACTACCTCGGCGGGGAGCTGTTTTTT
TRBV28,-,-,TRBJ1-5,CASSPSEFNQPQHF,TGTGCCAGCAGTCCCTCGGAGTTCAATCAGCCCCAGCATTTT
TRBV5-5,TRBD1,-,TRBJ1-5,CASSLGQGYQPQHF,TGTGCCAGCAGCTTAGGACAGGGCTATCAGCCCCAGCATTTT
TRBV28,-,-,TRBJ2-7,CASMSWGERYEQYF,TGTGCCAGCATGTCTTGGGGCGAGCGCTACGAGCAGTACTTC
TRBV27,TRBD1,-,TRBJ1-2,CASSLTGTGSYGYTF,TGTGCCAGCAGTTTAACCGGGACAGGCTCCTATGGCTACACCTTC
TRBV19,TRBD1,-,TRBJ1-5,CASHNRTGYSNQPQHF,TGTGCCAGTCATAACCGGACAGGGTATAGCAATCAGCCCCAGCATTTT
TRBV27,TRBD2,-,TRBJ2-7,CASSFSGRGGEQYF,TGTGCCAGCAGTTTTTCGGGACGGGGAGGGGAGCAGTACTTC
TRBV2,-,-,TRBJ2-7,CASSEWGLSSYEQYF,TGTGCCAGCAGTGAATGGGGACTCAGCTCCTACGAGCAGTACTTC
TRBV29-1,-,-,TRBJ1-1,CSVAMTGNTEAFF,TGCAGCGTTGCAATGACAGGGAACACTGAAGCTTTCTTT
TRBV6-1,TRBD2,few,TRBJ2-7,CASIRAGGSYEQYF,TGTGCCAGCATCCGAGCGGGAGGATCCTACGAGCAGTACTTC
TRBV5-4,TRBD1,-,TRBJ2-7,CASRVSGTAAYEQYF,TGTGCCAGCAGGGTGTCCGGGACAGCAGCCTACGAGCAGTACTTC
TRBV7-9,-,-,TRBJ2-1,CASSLAGSSNEQFF,TGTGCCAGCAGCTTAGCTGGGAGCAGCAATGAGCAGTTCTTC
TRBV18,-,-,TRBJ1-4,CASSPGRTGGGKLFF,TGTGCCAGCTCACCGGGAAGAACGGGCGGGGGAAAACTGTTTTTT
TRBV5-8,TRBD1,-,TRBJ2-7,CASSQFGGTGAYEQYF,TGTGCCAGCAGTCAATTCGGCGGGACAGGGGCCTACGAGCAGTACTTC
TRBV11-2,TRBD1,-,TRBJ2-5,CASSLTGGRDRGILGTQYF,TGTGCCAGCAGCTTAACTGGGGGCCGGGACAGGGGCATCCTCGGGACCCAGTACTTC
TRBV6-1,-,-,TRBJ1-5,CASSERRAYNQPQHF,TGTGCCAGCAGTGAACGCCGAGCGTACAATCAGCCCCAGCATTTT
TRBV7-8,TRBD2,-,TRBJ2-4,CASSSRKTSGAGIQYF,TGTGCCAGCAGCTCCCGAAAAACTAGCGGAGCGGGCATTCAGTACTTC
TRBV10-2,-,-,TRBJ1-5,CASRGGGNQPQHF,TGCGCCAGCAGGGGGGGTGGCAATCAGCCCCAGCATTTT
TRBV27,-,-,TRBJ1-5,CASSHTQEANQPQHF,TGTGCCAGCAGTCACACTCAGGAGGCGAATCAGCCCCAGCATTTT
TRBV6-1,-,once,TRBJ2-1,CASTPGRASYNEQFF,TGTGCCAGCACCCCGGGAAGGGCCTCCTACAATGAGCAGTTCTTC
TRBV2,TRBD1,few,TRBJ2-2,CASSRTGRTGELFF,TGTGCCAGCAGCCGGACAGGGCGGACCGGGGAGCTGTTTTTT
TRBV7-9,-,-,TRBJ1-1,CASSLRTVGEAFF,TGTGCCAGCAGCCTCCGGACAGTTGGTGAAGCTTTCTTT
TRBV19,TRBD2,-,TRBJ2-2,CASSIDRGGRMAGELFF,TGTGCCAGTAGTATAGATCGGGGCGGGAGGATGGCCGGGGAGCTGTTTTTT
TRBV5-1,TRBD1,-,TRBJ1-6,CASHYGQGNSPLHF,TGCGCCAGCCACTATGGACAGGGAAATTCACCCCTCCACTTT
TRBV6-5,TRBD1,-,TRBJ2-7,CASSYSGQGLEQYF,TGTGCCAGCAGTTACTCAGGACAGGGTTTAGAGCAGTACTTC
TRBV4-1,TRBD2,few,TRBJ2-1,CASSRRLGTINDNEQFF,TGCGCCAGCAGCCGGCGACTCGGGACTATCAATGACAATGAGCAGTTCTTC
TRBV7-8,TRBD2,-,TRBJ2-1,CASSQLTSGSGYNEQFF,TGTGCCAGCAGCCAATTGACTAGCGGGAGTGGCTACAATGAGCAGTTCTTC
TRBV18,-,-,TRBJ1-1,CASSRQVGRVDTEAFF,TGTGCCAGCTCACGTCAAGTGGGCAGGGTCGACACTGAAGCTTTCTTT
TRBV11-2,TRBD1,-,TRBJ2-3,CASSWGTGRTTDTQYF,TGTGCCAGCAGCTGGGGGACAGGGAGAACGACAGATACGCAGTATTTT
TRBV2,-,-,TRBJ2-5,CASSERGGRQETQYF,TGTGCCAGCAGTGAGAGGGGAGGCAGGCAAGAGACCCAGTACTTC
TRBV29-1,TRBD2,-,TRBJ2-1,CSVEFLAGEDEQFF,TGCAGCGTTGAGTTCCTAGCGGGGGAGGATGAGCAGTTCTTC